A single T cell receptor beta chain is shown here with its context. Antigen specificity is unknown. The record originates from a study of cytomegalovirus exposure and HLA in healthy donors. 13 Jbeta primers and 60 Vbeta primers were used for the PCR. Data came from immunoSEQ multiplex PCR; TCRdb stores just in-frame clones and leaves some out. The sample consists of fewer than 250,000 clones, approximately 80% of them appearing once. The germline V gene encodes CDR1 SGHTS and CDR2 YDEGEE. The CDR3 totals 13 residues. Trimming stripped 2 bases from V and 5 bases from J, with 11 bases between. Donors counted as nominally healthy when sampled, yet unrecorded immune exposures were likely. Findings and limits, study-wide: Later analysis demonstrated an association between a missense DCLRE1C variant and TCR beta V- and J-gene trimming. Some TCR beta chains (more than 150 of them) were listed as cytomegalovirus-associated. Through in vitro validation, three CMV-associated chains were shown to be specific for CMV antigens.

The sequence was obtained from a man aged 30-40 years in good health and CMV-seronegative. The rearrangement joins TRBV5-8 to TRBJ2-7; a weak D match, TRBD1 (5 bases). The specimen sequenced was PBMCs. CDR3 in DNA: TGTGCCAGCAGCTTAAGTAGGGGCGACGAGCAGTACTTC. Translated: CASSLSRGDEQYF.